The present T cell receptor beta chain was sequenced within a study of blood T cell repertoires in COVID-19. Trimming took 0 bases from V and 1 from J, leaving 10 bases between them. The CDR3 runs to 16 residues. Sequencing used immunoSEQ multiplex PCR; TCRdb keeps in-frame clones, though not all of them. Among about 70,000 clones listed, roughly 86% were seen once. The genes are TRBV23-1 and TRBJ2-4; D possibly corresponds to TRBD1 (6 bases). TRBV23-1 carries the ORF label, with uncertain function. The clonotype was recovered from a woman aged 55-69 years with acute or convalescent COVID-19. Material: peripheral blood. The CDR3: CASSQSWGHAKNIQYF. The CDR3 region has the DNA TGCGCCAGCAGTCAATCCTGGGGGCACGCCAAAAACATTCAGTACTTC.